The entry that follows covers one T cell receptor beta chain sequence. The target antigen is unknown. These data come from a study of early T cells in non-severe SARS-CoV-2 infection. Overall study context: Sequencing used unsorted whole-blood bulk RNA, so chains lack pairing. Study results and caveats: VDJdb matching, biased toward anti-spike CD8 responses, missed private and CD4 specificities.

Separate cDNA molecules each had unique molecular identifiers attached to them. MiXCR, run by TCRdb on the 5' RACE reads, gives a single entry per CDR3 protein. The table records about 110,000 distinct CDR3 sequences, approximately 12% of them present only once. The CDR3 length is 14 residues. After removal of 5 bases from V and 7 bases from J, the junction contained 5 bases not matched to a gene. Germline CDR1 SGHTA, CDR2 FQGNSA. This receptor was identified in an adult who was a healthcare worker with PCR-confirmed SARS-CoV-2 infection or an uninfected control (not recorded which). Sequenced material: whole blood, taken at baseline. V usage is TRBV7-2 and J usage is TRBJ1-4; 9 bases fit TRBD1. CDR3 coding DNA: TGTGCCAGCAGCCCGGACAGGGGCTCTGAAAAACTGTTTTTT. Amino acid sequence: CASSPDRGSEKLFF.